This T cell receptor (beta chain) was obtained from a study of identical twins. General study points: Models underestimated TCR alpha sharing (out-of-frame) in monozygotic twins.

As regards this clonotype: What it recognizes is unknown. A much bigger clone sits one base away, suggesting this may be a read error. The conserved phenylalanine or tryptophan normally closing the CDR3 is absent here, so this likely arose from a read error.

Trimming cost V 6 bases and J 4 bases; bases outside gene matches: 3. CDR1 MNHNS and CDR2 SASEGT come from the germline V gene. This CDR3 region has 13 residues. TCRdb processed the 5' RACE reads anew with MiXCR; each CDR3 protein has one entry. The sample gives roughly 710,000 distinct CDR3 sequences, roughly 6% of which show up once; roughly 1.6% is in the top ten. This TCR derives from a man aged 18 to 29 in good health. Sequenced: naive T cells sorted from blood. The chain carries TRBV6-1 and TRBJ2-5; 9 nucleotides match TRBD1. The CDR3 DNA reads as TGTGCCAGCAGCCCACAGGGGGCAGAGACCCAGTACTTG. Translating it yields CASSPQGAETQYL.